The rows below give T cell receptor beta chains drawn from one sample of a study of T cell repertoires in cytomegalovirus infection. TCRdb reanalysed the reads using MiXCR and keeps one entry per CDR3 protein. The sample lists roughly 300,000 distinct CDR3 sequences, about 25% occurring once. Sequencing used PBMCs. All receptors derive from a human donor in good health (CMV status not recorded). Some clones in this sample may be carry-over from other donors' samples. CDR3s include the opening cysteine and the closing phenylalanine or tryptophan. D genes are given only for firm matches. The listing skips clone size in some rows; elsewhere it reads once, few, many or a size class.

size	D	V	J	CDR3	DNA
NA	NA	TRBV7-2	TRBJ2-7	CASSLSRDYYEQYF	TGTGCCAGCAGCCTCTCCAGGGATTACTACGAGCAGTACTTC
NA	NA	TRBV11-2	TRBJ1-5	CASSSQADQPQHF	TGTGCCAGCAGCTCCCAGGCTGATCAGCCCCAGCATTTT
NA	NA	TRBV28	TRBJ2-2	CASSLFGLGTGELFF	TGTGCCAGCAGTTTATTCGGGTTAGGCACCGGGGAGCTGTTTTTT
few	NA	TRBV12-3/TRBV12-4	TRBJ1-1	CASSLRVVGGGLTEAFF	TGTGCCAGCAGTTTACGCGTGGTTGGAGGGGGGCTCACTGAAGCTTTCTTT
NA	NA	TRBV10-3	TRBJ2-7	CAIAGDSYEQYF	TGTGCCATCGCGGGCGACTCCTACGAGCAGTACTTC
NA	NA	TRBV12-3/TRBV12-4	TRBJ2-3	CASGPLSDTQYF	TGTGCCAGCGGGCCACTCTCAGATACGCAGTATTTT
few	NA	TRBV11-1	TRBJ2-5	CASSGSPGQQETQYF	TGTGCCAGCAGCGGATCACCGGGACAACAAGAGACCCAGTACTTC
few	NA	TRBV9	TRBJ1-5	CASSAGVWTTQPQHF	TGTGCCAGCAGCGCCGGGGTTTGGACGACTCAGCCCCAGCATTTT
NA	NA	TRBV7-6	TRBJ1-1	CASSPQATNTEAFF	TGTGCCAGCAGCCCTCAGGCCACGAACACTGAAGCTTTCTTT
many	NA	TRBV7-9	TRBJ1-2	CASSFSLPWFDGYTF	TGTGCCAGCAGCTTTTCACTCCCCTGGTTCGATGGCTACACCTTC
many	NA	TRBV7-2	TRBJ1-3	CASSSQRGGRVSGNTIYF	TGTGCCAGCAGCTCTCAGAGGGGAGGGAGGGTCTCTGGAAACACCATATATTTT
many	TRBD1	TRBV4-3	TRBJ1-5	CASSPGTGMEPQHF	TGCGCCAGCAGCCCTGGGACAGGGATGGAGCCCCAGCATTTT
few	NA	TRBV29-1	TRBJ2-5	CSVLQGWETQYF	TGCAGCGTTTTACAGGGCTGGGAGACCCAGTACTTC
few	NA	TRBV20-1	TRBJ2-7	CSAAQGSYEQYF	TGCAGTGCCGCACAGGGCTCCTACGAGCAGTACTTC
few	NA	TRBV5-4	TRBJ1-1	CASSLSGRSTEAFF	TGTGCCAGCAGCTTGTCAGGACGATCGACTGAAGCTTTCTTT
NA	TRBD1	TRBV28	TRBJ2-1	CASSSDRANEQFF	TGTGCCAGCAGCTCCGACAGGGCCAATGAGCAGTTCTTC
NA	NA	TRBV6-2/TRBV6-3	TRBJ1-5	CARRTDVSNNQPQHF	TGTGCCAGAAGGACGGACGTTTCCAATAATCAGCCCCAGCATTTT
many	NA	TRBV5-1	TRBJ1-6	CASSPDYNSPLHF	TGCGCCAGCAGCCCGGACTATAATTCACCCCTCCACTTT
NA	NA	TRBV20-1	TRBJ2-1	CSAIIVDRHNEQFF	TGCAGTGCTATTATCGTGGACAGACACAATGAGCAGTTCTTC
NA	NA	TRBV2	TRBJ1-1	CASTSNGAERGEAFF	TGTGCCAGCACCTCAAACGGGGCTGAGAGAGGGGAAGCTTTCTTT
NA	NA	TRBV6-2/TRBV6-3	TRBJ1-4	CASSPEPEKLFF	TGTGCCAGCAGCCCGGAGCCTGAAAAACTGTTTTTT
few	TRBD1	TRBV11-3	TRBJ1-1	CASSSGGQGIMNTEAFF	TGTGCCAGCAGCTCGGGGGGACAGGGCATCATGAACACTGAAGCTTTCTTT
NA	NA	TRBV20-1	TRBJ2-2	CSVLLPAGVNGELFF	TGCAGTGTCCTCTTACCGGCCGGAGTGAACGGGGAGCTGTTTTTT
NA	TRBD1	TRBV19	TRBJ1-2	CASNRDREGSGYTF	TGTGCCAGTAACCGGGACAGGGAGGGGAGTGGCTACACCTTC
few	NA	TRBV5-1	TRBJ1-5	CASSSDIHQPQHF	TGCGCCAGCAGTTCCGACATTCATCAGCCCCAGCATTTT
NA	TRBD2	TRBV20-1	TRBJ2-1	CSASKTSGRDNEQFF	TGCAGTGCTAGTAAAACTAGCGGGAGGGACAATGAGCAGTTCTTC
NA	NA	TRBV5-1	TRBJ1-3	CASVGAGNTIYF	TGCGCCAGCGTCGGGGCCGGAAACACCATATATTTT